This passage covers 30 T cell receptor beta chains from one sample sequenced in a study of T cell repertoires in cytomegalovirus infection. TCRdb ran MiXCR on the reads and lists one entry per CDR3 protein. In the table there are about 400,000 distinct CDR3 sequences, 15% to 20% of which are singletons. Sequencing was carried out using PBMCs. Receptors were obtained from a human donor in good health (CMV status not recorded). Some clones in this sample may be carry-over from other donors' samples.

The chain links TRBV5-6 to TRBJ2-7; 10 bases are a match to TRBD2. From germline, CDR1 is SGHDT and CDR2 YYEEEE. J gave up 3 bases and V 5 bases, and 5 bases lay outside the gene matches. CDR3 length: 14 residues. As DNA, the CDR3 is TGTGCCAGCAGTCCCGGACTAGCGGACTACGAGCAGTACTTC. The encoded protein is CASSPGLADYEQYF.

The V call is TRBV15, the J call TRBJ2-1; 9 bases match TRBD2. Germline V gene data show CDR1 as LNHNV and CDR2 as YYDKDF (reference sequence). The CDR3 is 16 amino acids. The ends lost 0 bases at V and 9 bases at J; junction bases unmatched: 9. In nucleotides, the CDR3 is TGTGCCACCAGCAGAGACGTAAGCGGGGGGTCGGGTGAGCAGTTCTTC. As protein: CATSRDVSGGSGEQFF.

The V gene is TRBV2, the J gene TRBJ2-5; TRBD1 agrees at 10 bases. Per the germline V gene, CDR1 is SNHLY and CDR2 is FYNNEI. This CDR3 has 15 residues. J lost 3 bases, V lost 4 bases, and 5 bases had no gene match. DNA of the CDR3: TGTGCCAGCAGTGGGGACAGGGGTTGGAAAGAGACCCAGTACTTC. Its protein product is CASSGDRGWKETQYF.

As regards this clonotype: An end of the junction does not agree with germline; a read error may underlie this. The chain joins TRBV5-3 to TRBJ2-1; a weak D match, TRBD2 (6 bases). TRBV5-3 is an ORF, and what it does is uncertain. The CDR3 is 15 amino acids. In nucleotides, the CDR3 is TGTGCCAGCAGCTTGCGGGACTCCTTAATAAATGAGCAGTTCTTC. Translated: CASSLRDSLINEQFF.

This clonotype was recorded many times. CDR3: CASSPLAGVDEQFF. CDR3 nucleotides: TGTGCCTCAAGCCCACTAGCGGGAGTCGATGAGCAGTTCTTC. This chain links TRBV7-2 with TRBJ2-1; 11 bases are a match to TRBD2. The germline CDR1 and CDR2 sequences are SGHTA and FQGNSA. This CDR3 has 14 residues. V gave up 11 bases and J gave up 8 bases; unmatched junction bases: 11.

This chain links TRBV6-1 with TRBJ2-7, with D tentatively TRBD1 (6 bases). The CDR3 is 14 residues long. The germline CDR1 and CDR2 sequences are MNHNS and SASEGT. The V end lost 2 bases, the J end lost 2 bases, and 10 bases lay between the germline ends. CDR3 DNA: TGTGCCAGCAGTGAACAGGGGATAACCTACGAGCAGTACTTC. This gives the protein CASSEQGITYEQYF.

The chain links TRBV30 to TRBJ1-2; 7 nucleotides line up with TRBD1. The V segment lost 0 bases and the J segment 4 bases; nucleotides outside the gene matches: 2. CDR3 length: 13 amino acids. CDR1 GTSNPN and CDR2 SVGIG come from the germline V gene (reference sequence). This CDR3 is CAWSVGGTYGYTF. The CDR3 DNA reads as TGTGCCTGGAGTGTAGGGGGCACCTATGGCTACACCTTC.

This clonotype turned up a few times. This rearrangement joins TRBV12-5 to TRBJ2-3; no clear D. V was pared by 2 bases and J by 5 bases, with 8 bases between. This CDR3 spans 13 amino acids. Germline V gene data show CDR1 as LGHNT and CDR2 as FRNRAP. The DNA for the CDR3 is TGTGCTAGTGGTTTGAACGGTGGAGATACGCAGTATTTT. Translating gives CASGLNGGDTQYF.

In regard to this clonotype: Germline is not matched at one junction end, which may reflect a read error. J is TRBJ1-4 and V is TRBV5-4; D gene uncertain. CDR3 length equals 13 residues. CDR1 is SGHNT, CDR2 YYREEE, per germline (reference sequence). DNA for the CDR3: TGTGCCAGCAGCTTGGATAGGGATGAAAACCTGTTTTTT. Translated: CASSLDRDENLFF.

This clonotype has more than one count but fewer than ten. This chain uses TRBV6-5 with TRBJ2-2; D is ambiguous. Germline CDR1 MNHEY, CDR2 SVGAGI. The CDR3 length is 13 residues. V dropped 6 bases and J dropped 2 bases, with 7 bases sitting between them. The CDR3 DNA reads as TGTGCCAGCAGGATAGACAACACCGGGGAGCTGTTTTTT. Amino acid sequence: CASRIDNTGELFF.

There are a few counts of this clonotype. This chain links TRBV6-6 with TRBJ2-7; D may be TRBD2 (6 bases). Germline values: CDR1 MNHNY, CDR2 SVGAGI (reference sequence). The CDR3 consists of 15 residues. Trimming took 2 bases from V and 0 from J, leaving 11 bases between them. As DNA, the CDR3 is TGTGCCAGCAGTTACCGGGGGAGCGGCTCCTACGAGCAGTACTTC. Its protein is CASSYRGSGSYEQYF.

This clonotype was recorded many times. CDR3 nucleotide sequence: TGTGCCAGCAGCCCCCGAGCAGGTCGTGAAAAACTGTTTTTT. Its protein is CASSPRAGREKLFF. The V and J genes are TRBV7-2 and TRBJ1-4; D is ambiguous. The V gene lost 5 bases and the J gene lost 7 bases, with 14 bases spanning the gap. Germline V gene sequence: CDR1 SGHTA, CDR2 FQGNSA. The CDR3 sequence is 14 residues long.

This clonotype was picked up a small number of times. The rearrangement joins TRBV6-2 or TRBV6-3 to TRBJ1-1, with a possible D match to TRBD1 (6 bases). CDR1 and CDR2 from the germline V gene are MNHEY and SVGEGT. V shed 8 bases and J shed 0 bases, with 16 bases lying between them. The CDR3 consists of 15 residues. CDR3 sequence: CASRGQKNLNTEAFF. The CDR3 coding sequence is TGTGCCAGCCGAGGACAGAAGAATTTGAACACTGAAGCTTTCTTT.

This chain connects TRBV10-3 to TRBJ2-5; TRBD2 matches at 7 bases. V was pared by 8 bases and J by 4 bases, with 10 bases of the junction left unmatched. From germline, CDR1 is ENHRY and CDR2 SYGVKD. The CDR3 is 14 amino acids. Written as DNA, the CDR3 is TGTGCCATCGGTGGGGACTACGGTTTAGAGACCCAGTACTTC. It translates to CAIGGDYGLETQYF.

The chain employs TRBV2 and TRBJ2-1; TRBD2 might be the D (6 bases). The germline CDR1 and CDR2 sequences are SNHLY and FYNNEI. V lost 7 bases and J lost 0, with 13 bases in between. CDR3 length equals 15 residues. The CDR3 DNA follows: TGTGCCAGCACAAGGTGGAGGGACTCCTACAATGAGCAGTTCTTC. Encoded protein: CASTRWRDSYNEQFF.

This clonotype occurred many times. V usage is TRBV7-2 and J usage is TRBJ2-1; 8 bases match TRBD1. The germline CDR1 and CDR2 sequences are SGHTA and FQGNSA. This CDR3 has 12 amino acids. After removal of 2 bases from V and 14 bases from J, the junction contained 5 bases not matched to a gene. The CDR3 sequence: CASSLQGAQEFF. DNA of the CDR3: TGTGCCAGCAGCTTACAGGGGGCTCAGGAGTTCTTC.

This clonotype was detected only a few times. The chain employs TRBV28 and TRBJ2-3; 7 bases are a match to TRBD2. This CDR3 is 17 amino acids long. The V gene's germline CDR1 is MDHEN and CDR2 SYDVKM. The junction had 9 bases not matched to a gene; V was cut back by 3 bases and J by 0 bases. The chain's CDR3 is CASSFEPGGTSTDTQYF. The CDR3 region has the DNA TGTGCCAGCAGTTTCGAACCCGGGGGGACTAGCACAGATACGCAGTATTTT.

This clonotype was counted between two and nine times. V gene TRBV7-9 combines with J gene TRBJ2-5; no firm D call. The germline CDR1 and CDR2 sequences are SEHNR and FQNEAQ (reference sequence). The CDR3 loop spans 13 amino acids. V dropped 3 bases and J dropped 4 bases, with 9 bases sitting between them. CDR3 region: CASSFMVGETQYF. The CDR3 DNA follows: TGTGCCAGCAGCTTCATGGTAGGAGAGACCCAGTACTTC.

The table lists this clonotype with a few counts. The CDR3 region is CASSRDSTNYGYTF. The DNA of the CDR3 is TGTGCCAGCAGCAGGGACAGCACTAACTATGGCTACACCTTC. The J gene is TRBJ1-2, the V gene TRBV2, with 7 positions matching TRBD1. The V and J ends lost 6 bases and 0 bases, in that order; junction bases with no gene match: 4. CDR1 SNHLY and CDR2 FYNNEI come from the germline V gene. The CDR3 has 14 amino acids.

This clonotype was seen a few times. This chain uses TRBV27 with TRBJ2-1; tentatively, D is TRBD2 (7 bases). With 8 bases removed from V and 3 bases from J, the gap between germline ends came to 14 bases. The CDR3 is 14 residues long. The V gene's germline CDR1 is MNHEY and CDR2 SMNVEV (reference sequence). The CDR3: CASGRGGGYNEQFF. Here the CDR3 DNA reads TGTGCCAGCGGAAGGGGGGGGGGCTACAATGAGCAGTTCTTC.

The chain carries TRBV28 and TRBJ1-4; TRBD1 might be the D (6 bases). Germline V gene data show CDR1 as MDHEN and CDR2 as SYDVKM. The CDR3 spans 12 residues. Trimming shortened V by 7 bases and J by 7 bases, and 10 bases separated the two germline ends. CDR3 amino acids: CASTQGSEKLFF. CDR3 DNA sequence: TGTGCCAGCACCCAGGGGAGTGAAAAACTGTTTTTT.

This clonotype was counted many times. V usage is TRBV7-8 and J usage is TRBJ1-2; tentatively, D is TRBD1 (6 bases). Germline loops: CDR1 SGHVS, CDR2 FQNEAQ. V was cut by 1 base and J by 8 bases, with 14 bases left in between. The CDR3 has 14 residues. The CDR3, as DNA: TGTGCCAGCAGCTTAGTCAGGGGCGGGCAAGGCTACACCTTC. It codes for CASSLVRGGQGYTF. The whole variable domain, filled in from reference TRBV7-8 and TRBJ1-2, reads GAGVSQSPRYKVAKRGQDVALRCDPISGHVSLFWYQQALGQGPEFLTYFQNEAQLDKSGLPSDRFFAERPEGSVSTLKIQRTQQEDSAVYLCASSLVRGGQGYTFGSGTRLTVV.

This chain connects TRBV20-1 to TRBJ1-4, with TRBD1 identical over 7 bases. The CDR3 sequence is 11 residues long. The V and J ends lost 6 bases and 8 bases, in that order; junction bases with no gene match: 3. The germline gives CDR1 DFQATT, CDR2 SNEGSKA (reference sequence). The chain's CDR3 is CSAKQGEKLFF. The CDR3 bases are TGCAGTGCGAAACAGGGGGAAAAACTGTTTTTT.

This clonotype was observed many times. V usage is TRBV7-9 and J usage is TRBJ2-5; either TRBD1 or TRBD2 may fit D (5 bases each). This CDR3 region has 15 residues. Trimming shortened V by 4 bases and J by 3 bases, and 15 bases separated the two germline ends. Germline-derived CDR1 and CDR2 are SEHNR and FQNEAQ (reference sequence). This CDR3 is CASSYGPGPEETQYF. The CDR3 DNA is TGTGCCAGCAGCTATGGCCCGGGACCAGAAGAGACCCAGTACTTC.

Regarding this clonotype: One end of the junction varies from germline; a read error may be responsible. The V and J genes are TRBV7-3 and TRBJ2-5; D is uncertain. Germline V CDR1 and CDR2: SGHTA, FQGTGA. The CDR3 has 12 amino acids. The CDR3 sequence is CASSWTSETQNF. Written as DNA, the CDR3 is TGTGCCAGCAGCTGGACCTCAGAGACCCAGAACTTC. The entire variable domain, with the rest obtained from reference TRBV7-3 and TRBJ2-5, is as follows: GAGVSQTPSNKVTEKGKYVELRCDPISGHTALYWYRQSLGQGPEFLIYFQGTGAADDSGLPNDRFFAVRPEGSVSTLKIQRTERGDSAVYLCASSWTSETQNFGPGTRLLVL.

This clonotype was detected a few times. The rearrangement links TRBV6-1 to TRBJ2-1; D gene uncertain. This CDR3 region has 14 residues. Germline CDR1 is MNHNS and CDR2 is SASEGT. Trimming pared 4 bases from V and 8 bases from J, leaving 15 bases between. CDR3 nucleotides: TGTGCCAGCAGTGCCGCGGATAGAAGCCATGAGCAGTTCTTC. Protein product: CASSAADRSHEQFF.

This clonotype has just a few counts. The rearrangement joins TRBV2 to TRBJ1-1, with a weak D call TRBD1 (5 bases). V lost 7 bases and J lost 6, with 18 bases in between. The CDR3 covers 14 residues. The germline V gene has CDR1 SNHLY and CDR2 FYNNEI. CDR3 bases: TGTGCCAGCATGGTGGGTGGGGGACTCTCTGAAGCTTTCTTT. Translated, it gives CASMVGGGLSEAFF. The variable domain in full, with the rest retrieved from reference TRBV2 and TRBJ1-1, is EPEVTQTPSHQVTQMGQEVILRCVPISNHLYFYWYRQILGQKVEFLVSFYNNEISEKSEIFDDQFSVERPDGSNFTLKIRSTKLEDSAMYFCASMVGGGLSEAFFGQGTRLTVV.

This clonotype was seen a few times. The chain employs TRBV28 and TRBJ1-2, with 9 bases that match TRBD1. Losses at the gene ends were 6 bases for V and 5 bases for J; bases not matched to a gene: 7. This CDR3 is 14 amino acids long. Germline V gene sequence: CDR1 MDHEN, CDR2 SYDVKM. The CDR3 sequence is CASRSGDRVYGYTF. CDR3 nucleotide sequence: TGTGCCAGCAGAAGTGGGGACAGGGTTTATGGCTACACCTTC.

This chain joins TRBV29-1 and TRBJ2-2; D may be TRBD2 (5 bases). This CDR3 has 12 amino acids. V was trimmed by 7 bases and J by 2 bases, leaving 8 bases between them. CDR1 and CDR2 (germline): SQVTM, ANQGSEA. For the CDR3, the DNA is TGCAGCGGAGGGCTCAACACCGGGGAGCTGTTTTTT. Translation gives CSGGLNTGELFF.

This clonotype has a count of ten or more. V gene TRBV6-1 combines with J gene TRBJ2-2; a weak D match, TRBD2 (6 bases). V was clipped by 5 bases and J by 0 bases, with 10 bases between them. The CDR3 consists of 15 residues. Per the germline V gene, CDR1 is MNHNS and CDR2 is SASEGT. The CDR3 region is CASSPGTANTGELFF. DNA of the CDR3: TGTGCCAGCAGTCCCGGGACTGCGAACACCGGGGAGCTGTTTTTT.